This T cell receptor (beta chain) came from a study of blood T cells in healthy people across ages (dated by TCRdb to the mid-2010s). Turning to the overall study: In model experiments, template switching captured about one uniquely barcoded TCR beta cDNA molecule for every two T cells. Using the same blood draw, the study looked at two additional independent replicas of 1 million unique cDNA reads for two donors, one aged 18 to 29 and the other aged 80 or older. The study measured age-related changes in TCR beta repertoire diversity using deep sequencing normalized with unique cDNA molecular identifiers. Donors of different ages were randomly distributed across sequencing lanes to avoid experimental bias. Donors were grouped into four age groups: young (average about 15 years), middle-aged (around 39), aged (approximately 58) and long-lived (about 90). Results and caveats for the whole study, not just this receptor: As age increased, observed TCR beta diversity per million T cells dropped in a roughly linear way, and a significant reduction was already evident by age about 40. Estimates of total diversity based on one million sequenced T cells were considered lower bounds and underestimates. Donor CMV infection status was unknown, potentially confounding age-related changes in expanded clonotypes. There was a strong correlation between observed TCR beta diversity and the percentage of naive T cells measured by flow cytometry. Bulk unsorted PBMC profiling prevented conclusive comparison of naive and antigen-experienced compartments. Compared with the aged group, more naive CD4+ T cells, fewer expanded clones and increased TCR diversity were shown by the long-lived group, suggesting age selection.

This clonotype has just a few counts. There is no known antigen for this receptor. No base qualities exist here, and no much larger clone lies one base off it. Spanning cysteine to phenylalanine, the CDR3 consists of 17 amino acids. Kept here is only the CDR3 DNA, which spans 51 bases and is read in frame from base 1. Sequences MNHNS (CDR1) and SASEGT (CDR2) are obtained from the germline V gene. The trim is 2 bases for V and 6 bases for J, with a gap of 22 bases between the germline ends. Systemically healthy Caucasian individuals from Russia, roughly 40 in total and aged about 6 to 100 years, were included as donors. Ten milliliters of peripheral blood were collected from each donor into EDTA-treated Vacutainer tubes. Ficoll-Paque density-gradient centrifugation was used to isolate PBMCs, with at least 6.5 million per sample. Trizol reagent was used to extract total RNA from PBMCs, with at least 6 micrograms per sample. For every donor, an aliquot of PBMCs went through flow cytometry to measure the percentages of naive CD45RAhigh/CD27high T cells.

Library construction relied on 5' RACE. For sequencing, an Illumina HiSeq 2500 was employed. A second PCR of roughly 7 to 11 cycles was performed with a sample-barcoded 5' primer and a J-beta primer mix. A template-switch 5' adaptor carrying 12 random nucleotides introduced a unique molecular identifier onto each TCR beta cDNA molecule. Each sample yielded at least 3 million CDR3-containing paired-end reads. The Mint cDNA synthesis kit, primed by a TRBC-specific oligonucleotide, was used to synthesize first-strand cDNA from all RNA. Following uracil-DNA glycosylase treatment, all cDNA underwent a first 18-cycle PCR with the universal primers M1SS and BC2_uni_R. In the original analysis: Each sample was normalized by randomly selecting 1 million high-quality reads, each carrying a distinct molecular identifier. Reads sharing molecular identifiers were discarded rather than binned into consensus sequences. MiTCR, set to a Q25 quality threshold and the strictest error-elimination algorithm, was used for CDR3 identification, clonotype clustering and error correction. Lower-bound total TCR beta diversity was estimated with a nonparametric unseen species model using Euler transformation. TCRdb ran its own pipeline on the public reads, namely fastp trimming at Q25 and MiXCR clone calling, and kept in-frame beta chains. Each record represents a unique CDR3 protein, reported with the most common genes and DNA among its rows. The V and J calls shown here were made by TCRdb, not taken from the authors' results. A total of 650,000 to 1,000,000 distinct CDR3 sequences appear in this sample, about 37% of them only once. Of the sample, approximately 13% falls within the top ten clones.

The sequence derives from a young man in good health. This receptor chain uses TRBV6-1 and TRBJ1-2, with TRBD1 tentatively as D gene (6 bases match). The sample consisted of blood. The DNA sequence is TGTGCCAGCAGTGAACTGTATGATTTTGGACAGATCAATGGCTACACCTTC. This translates into CASSELYDFGQINGYTF.